Listed here are 18 T cell receptor beta chains from one sample, sequenced in a study of blood T cells in healthy people across ages (dated by TCRdb to between 2015 and 2016). The library was prepared using 5' RACE. The sample was run on an Illumina HiSeq 2500. A second about 7 to 12 cycle PCR used a sample-barcoded 5' primer and a J-beta primer mix. Clones were called with MiXCR by TCRdb after fastp trimmed the public reads at Q25, and only in-frame beta chains were retained. Rows are unified per CDR3 protein, each entry keeping the most common DNA and genes. The sample profile shows over 1.5 million distinct CDR3 sequences; approximately 50% of them were found once. The ten largest clonotypes hold approximately 2% of the sample. The sequencing input was blood. These TCRs come from a woman aged 40 to 55 in good health.

The chain is built from TRBV24-1 and TRBJ2-7; unclear D gene. This CDR3 comprises 15 residues. The germline gives CDR1 KGHDR, CDR2 SFDVKD. V was trimmed by 0 bases and J by 3 bases, leaving 11 bases between them. DNA of the CDR3: TGTGCCACCAGTGATTTGAGGTTGGGCGTCTACGAGCAGTACTTC. Encoded protein: CATSDLRLGVYEQYF.

The chain recombines TRBV12-5 with TRBJ2-5; the D is unclear. CDR3 length equals 13 residues. Germline CDR1 LGHNT, CDR2 FRNRAP. With 8 bases removed from V and 4 bases from J, the gap between germline ends came to 14 bases. For the CDR3, the DNA is TGTGCTAGTACGTTAAGGATGAGAGAGACCCAGTACTTC. It translates to CASTLRMRETQYF.

The rearrangement joins TRBV7-9 to TRBJ2-7; the D is unclear. CDR3 length equals 14 residues. Germline values: CDR1 SEHNR, CDR2 FQNEAQ (reference sequence). Trimming left V 0 bases short and J 7 bases short, with 13 bases between. The DNA for the CDR3 is TGTGCCAGCAGCTTAGCAACAACCGGCGATGAGCAGTACTTC. It encodes CASSLATTGDEQYF.

For the CDR3, the DNA is TGTGCCAGCGCTCGACGCCTAGCGGTGGTGGGAGAGACCCAGTACTTC. Translating gives CASARRLAVVGETQYF. V is TRBV6-2 or TRBV6-3 and J is TRBJ2-5; TRBD2 matches at 7 bases. With 8 bases clipped from V and 4 bases from J, the junction kept 16 bases outside the gene matches. The CDR3 totals 16 residues. Germline V CDR1 and CDR2: MNHEY, SVGEGT.

A few counts support this clonotype. The chain employs TRBV29-1 and TRBJ2-3; D is perhaps TRBD2 (6 bases). V dropped 6 bases and J dropped 7 bases, with 14 bases sitting between them. This CDR3 spans 12 amino acids. Germline CDR1 reads SQVTM; CDR2 reads ANQGSEA. This CDR3 is CSVRSGGNTQYF. DNA for the CDR3: TGCAGCGTCAGGTCTGGAGGGAATACGCAGTATTTT.

This clonotype was counted between two and nine times. The chain carries TRBV4-3 and TRBJ2-3; no clear D. Trimming stripped 0 bases from V and 0 bases from J, with 4 bases between. The CDR3 is made up of 14 amino acids. The V gene's germline CDR1 is LGHNA and CDR2 YSLEER. CDR3 coding DNA: TGCGCCAGCAGCCAAGAGCACAGCACAGATACGCAGTATTTT. Encoded protein: CASSQEHSTDTQYF.

This clonotype turned up a few times. The chain uses TRBV7-9 and TRBJ2-5; D possibly corresponds to TRBD1 (7 bases). V was pared by 5 bases and J by 6 bases, with 16 bases between. The length of the CDR3 is 14 residues. Germline loops: CDR1 SEHNR, CDR2 FQNEAQ (reference sequence). CDR3 nucleotides: TGTGCCAGCAGCGCGGGACAGCTGTGGAAGACCCAGTACTTC. Translation gives CASSAGQLWKTQYF. Complete variable domain (other parts from reference TRBV7-9 and TRBJ2-5): DTGVSQNPRHKITKRGQNVTFRCDPISEHNRLYWYRQTLGQGPEFLTYFQNEAQLEKSRLLSDRFSAERPKGSFSTLEIQRTEQGDSAMYLCASSAGQLWKTQYFGPGTRLLVL.

This clonotype was seen once. The chain carries TRBV28 and TRBJ2-1; 15 bases are a match to TRBD2. The ends lost 5 bases at V and 14 bases at J; junction bases unmatched: 10. Germline CDR1 MDHEN, CDR2 SYDVKM. The CDR3 has 15 residues. CDR3 loop: CASSGGLAGGVHKFF. The CDR3 nucleotides are TGTGCCAGCAGTGGAGGACTAGCGGGGGGGGTCCACAAGTTCTTC.

The chain has TRBV29-1 and TRBJ2-1, with D perhaps TRBD2 (5 bases). The CDR3 is 12 residues long. CDR1 SQVTM and CDR2 ANQGSEA come from the germline V gene. The V gene lost 4 bases and the J gene lost 7 bases, with 11 bases spanning the gap. The CDR3 region has the DNA TGCAGCGTTGCAGCTAGCCGGAATGAGCAGTTCTTC. It translates to CSVAASRNEQFF.

This clonotype was observed a handful of times. The V and J genes are TRBV29-1 and TRBJ2-3; D call uncertain. With 3 bases removed from V and 3 bases from J, the gap between germline ends came to 13 bases. The CDR3 consists of 14 residues. The germline V gene has CDR1 SQVTM and CDR2 ANQGSEA. CDR3 sequence: CSVDQKMRTDTQYF. The DNA of the CDR3 is TGCAGCGTTGACCAGAAGATGAGAACAGATACGCAGTATTTT.

The genes are TRBV27 and TRBJ2-5, with 7 bases aligning to TRBD2. Trimming took 4 bases from V and 5 from J; bases not matched to a gene: 10. This CDR3 is built from 15 residues. Germline CDR1 MNHEY, CDR2 SMNVEV (reference sequence). The CDR3 DNA reads TGTGCCAGCAGTTCGGGACTATTCCTTGGGGAGACCCAGTACTTC. Its protein is CASSSGLFLGETQYF.

The CDR3 DNA reads as TGTGCCAGCAGCGTAGAGCAGGGCTGGCCGAATGAGCAGTTCTTC. Protein sequence: CASSVEQGWPNEQFF. The chain has TRBV9 and TRBJ2-1; D perhaps matches TRBD1 (5 bases). Germline CDR1 SGDLS, CDR2 YYNGEE. V was clipped by 0 bases and J by 7 bases, with 14 bases between them. CDR3 length: 15 residues.

The genes are TRBV7-9 and TRBJ2-3; D may correspond to TRBD1 or TRBD2 (6 bases each). This CDR3 spans 16 amino acids. V was cut by 1 base and J by 1 base, with 12 bases left in between. Germline assignment: CDR1 SEHNR and CDR2 FQNEAQ (reference sequence). In DNA, the CDR3 is TGTGCCAGCAGCTTAGGACAGGAGGGAGGCACAGATACGCAGTATTTT. It specifies CASSLGQEGGTDTQYF.

V and J are TRBV6-1 and TRBJ2-5; D remains ambiguous. Germline V gene data show CDR1 as MNHNS and CDR2 as SASEGT. The CDR3 runs 14 residues. The ends were cut back, 2 bases at V and 4 bases at J, with 11 bases in the middle. The CDR3 coding sequence is TGTGCCAGCAGTGAACATGGAGTTGGAGAGACCCAGTACTTC. Protein sequence: CASSEHGVGETQYF.

Only a few counts were recorded for this clonotype. J is TRBJ1-4 and V is TRBV6-6; no definite D call. The germline V gene encodes CDR1 MNHNY and CDR2 SVGAGI (reference sequence). V was pared by 6 bases and J by 7 bases, with 12 bases between. The CDR3 covers 13 residues. Written as DNA, the CDR3 is TGTGCCAGCAGCCTTGCGTGGGGTGAAAAACTGTTTTTT. It specifies CASSLAWGEKLFF.

The chain uses TRBV28 and TRBJ2-4, with 9 bases matching TRBD1. V was clipped by 4 bases and J by 7 bases; unmatched bases: 5. The CDR3 spans 14 residues. CDR1 MDHEN and CDR2 SYDVKM come from the germline V gene. The CDR3 protein is CASSSRTGVNIQYF. CDR3 sequence (DNA): TGTGCCAGCAGTTCCCGGACAGGGGTGAACATTCAGTACTTC.

The CDR3 DNA follows: TGTGCCAGCTCACCATTCTTTGGGGCGGAGACCCAGTACTTC. This translates into CASSPFFGAETQYF. The chain has TRBV18 and TRBJ2-4; D is possibly TRBD1 (5 bases). TRBJ2-5 explains the end of the DNA better; the J call may be wrong. Germline values: CDR1 KGHSH, CDR2 LQKENI. The CDR3 loop spans 14 amino acids.

A few counts support this clonotype. V and J are TRBV7-6 and TRBJ1-6; no definite D call. V shed 2 bases and J shed 4 bases, with 9 bases lying between them. Per the germline V gene, CDR1 is SGHVS and CDR2 is FNYEAQ. The CDR3 runs to 15 residues. CDR3 coding DNA: TGTGCCAGCAGCTTAACTTCGGGATATAATTCACCCCTCCACTTT. It is translated as CASSLTSGYNSPLHF.